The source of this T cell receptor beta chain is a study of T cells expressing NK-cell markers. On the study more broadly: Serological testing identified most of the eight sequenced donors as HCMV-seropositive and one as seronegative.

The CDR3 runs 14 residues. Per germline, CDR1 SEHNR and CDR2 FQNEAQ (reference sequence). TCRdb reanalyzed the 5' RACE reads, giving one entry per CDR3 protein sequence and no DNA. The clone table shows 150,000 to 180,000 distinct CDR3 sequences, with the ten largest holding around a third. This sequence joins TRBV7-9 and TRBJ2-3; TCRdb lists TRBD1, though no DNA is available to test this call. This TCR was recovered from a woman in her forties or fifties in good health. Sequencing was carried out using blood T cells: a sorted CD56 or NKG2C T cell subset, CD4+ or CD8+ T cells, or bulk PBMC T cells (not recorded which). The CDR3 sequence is CASSFRTGPDTQYF.